The T cell receptor beta chain under discussion was sequenced for a study of shared clonotypes between healthy human individuals. A note on this clone: The same CDR3 also results from other DNA sequences found in this sample.

The germline V gene encodes CDR1 SNHLY and CDR2 FYNNEI. V was cut by 4 bases and J by 4 bases, with 4 bases left in between. The CDR3 sequence is 11 residues long. This table comes from immunoSEQ multiplex PCR, and its TCRdb copy is limited to in-frame clones, with some not included. The repertoire consists of 2.3 million or so clones, with approximately 95% occurring once and the leading ten covering under 0.45%. This chain links TRBV2 with TRBJ2-5; D is unclear. The receptor comes from a man younger than 35 in good health. Some clones in this sample may be carry-over from other donors' samples. Sequenced sample: naive CD4+ T cells from PBMCs. Subset meaning: CD45RA+ positively selected. CDR3 region: CASSGRETQYF. CDR3 nucleotide sequence: TGTGCCAGCAGTGGTCGAGAGACCCAGTACTTC.